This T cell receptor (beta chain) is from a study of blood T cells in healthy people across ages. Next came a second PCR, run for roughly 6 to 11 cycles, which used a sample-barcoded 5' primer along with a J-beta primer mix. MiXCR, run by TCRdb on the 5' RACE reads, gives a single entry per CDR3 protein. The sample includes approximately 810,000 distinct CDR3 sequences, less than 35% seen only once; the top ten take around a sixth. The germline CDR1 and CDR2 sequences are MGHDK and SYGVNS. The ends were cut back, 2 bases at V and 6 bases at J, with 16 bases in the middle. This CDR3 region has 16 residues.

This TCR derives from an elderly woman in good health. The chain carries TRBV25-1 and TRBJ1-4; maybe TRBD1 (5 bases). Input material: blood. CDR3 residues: CASSEARGFADEKLFF. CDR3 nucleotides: TGTGCCAGCAGTGAAGCGCGGGGGTTTGCTGATGAAAAACTGTTTTTT.